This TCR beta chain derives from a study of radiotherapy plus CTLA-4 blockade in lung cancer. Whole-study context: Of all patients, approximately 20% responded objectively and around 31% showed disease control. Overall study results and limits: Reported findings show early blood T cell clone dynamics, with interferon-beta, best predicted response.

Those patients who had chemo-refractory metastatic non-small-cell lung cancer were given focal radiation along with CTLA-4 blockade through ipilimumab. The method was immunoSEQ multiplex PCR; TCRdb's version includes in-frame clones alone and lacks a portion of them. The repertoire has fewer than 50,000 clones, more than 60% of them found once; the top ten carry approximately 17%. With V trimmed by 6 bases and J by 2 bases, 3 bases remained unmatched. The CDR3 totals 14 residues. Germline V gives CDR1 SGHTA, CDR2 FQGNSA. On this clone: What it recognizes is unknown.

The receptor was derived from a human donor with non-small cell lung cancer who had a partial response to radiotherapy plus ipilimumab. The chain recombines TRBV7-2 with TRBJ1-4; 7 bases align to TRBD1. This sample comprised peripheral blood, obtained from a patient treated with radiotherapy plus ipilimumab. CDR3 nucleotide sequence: TGTGCCAGCAGGATGACAGGGACTAATGAAAAACTGTTTTTT. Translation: CASRMTGTNEKLFF.